Below, 27 T cell receptor beta chains from the same sample are listed, as sequenced in a study of blood T cell repertoires in COVID-19. The repertoire was sequenced with immunoSEQ multiplex PCR; TCRdb's copy has only in-frame clones and lacks some. The table records approximately 83,000 clones, roughly 87% of them present only once. The sample consisted of peripheral blood. The receptors come from a man in his 70s with acute or convalescent COVID-19.

The chain recombines TRBV7-9 with TRBJ1-2, with a weak D call TRBD1 (5 bases). Trimming removed 1 base at V and 5 bases at J, with 26 bases between. Germline V gives CDR1 SEHNR, CDR2 FQNEAQ (reference sequence). The CDR3 covers 19 residues. The CDR3 loop reads CASSLGGRQGITSYYGYTF. As DNA, the CDR3 is TGTGCCAGCAGCTTAGGGGGGAGGCAGGGAATCACCAGTTATTATGGCTACACCTTC.

The J gene is TRBJ2-2, the V gene TRBV7-2; D is possibly TRBD2 (7 bases). Between the trimmed V and J ends, which lost 1 base and 4 bases, there was a span of 19 bases. Germline V gives CDR1 SGHTA, CDR2 FQGNSA. The CDR3 is 18 amino acids. The CDR3, as DNA: TGTGCCAGCAGCTTAGGGGTTCGGGGGGCGTCGAGCACCGGGGAGCTGTTTTTT. Residues: CASSLGVRGASSTGELFF.

V gene TRBV3-1 (or the pseudogene TRBV3-2) combines with J gene TRBJ1-2, with D maybe TRBD1 (6 bases). Germline V gene sequence: CDR1 LGHDT, CDR2 YNNKEL (reference sequence). Deletions cut 5 bases from V and 5 bases from J, with 12 bases between. The CDR3 covers 13 residues. CDR3: CASSYRARYGYTF. Written as DNA, the CDR3 is TGTGCCAGCAGCTACAGGGCGCGTTATGGCTACACCTTC.

The rearrangement joins TRBV7-2 to TRBJ2-4, with a weak D call TRBD1 (6 bases). V dropped 0 bases and J dropped 5 bases, with 14 bases sitting between them. This CDR3 is 16 amino acids long. Germline V lookup: CDR1 SGHTA, CDR2 FQGNSA. The CDR3 spells CASSLAGQGPENIQYF. CDR3 bases: TGTGCCAGCAGCTTAGCTGGGCAGGGGCCAGAAAACATTCAGTACTTC.

Points on this clone: In the same sample, other DNA sequences code for this CDR3. The chain links TRBV20-1 to TRBJ2-1; 9 bases map to TRBD2. This CDR3 has 14 amino acids. With V trimmed by 6 bases and J by 0 bases, 3 bases remained unmatched. The germline V gene has CDR1 DFQATT and CDR2 SNEGSKA (reference sequence). DNA for the CDR3: TGCAGTGCAAGTAGCGGGAGCTCCTACAATGAGCAGTTCTTC. Amino acid sequence: CSASSGSSYNEQFF.

The genes are TRBV6-2 or TRBV6-3 and TRBJ2-4, with 7 bases identical to TRBD1. Germline V gene data show CDR1 as MNHEY and CDR2 as SVGEGT. V gave up 4 bases and J gave up 3 bases; unmatched junction bases: 3. This CDR3 region has 14 residues. The CDR3 bases are TGTGCCAGCAGTTGGACAGGAAGCAAAAACATTCAGTACTTC. Translation gives CASSWTGSKNIQYF.

The J gene is TRBJ1-2, the V gene TRBV7-8; D is ambiguous. Per germline, CDR1 SGHVS and CDR2 FQNEAQ. Trimming pared 5 bases from V and 7 bases from J, leaving 11 bases between. The CDR3 is 12 residues long. CDR3 coding DNA: TGTGCCAGCAGCCCACTTTTTTCTGGCTACACCTTC. Translation gives CASSPLFSGYTF.

This clone was observed a single time. The DNA of the CDR3 is TGTGCCAGCAGCTTACAGGGGTATGGCTACACCTTC. Amino acids: CASSLQGYGYTF. This chain links TRBV7-9 with TRBJ1-2, with D maybe TRBD1 (6 bases). V lost 2 bases and J lost 5, with 6 bases in between. Germline V gene lookup returns CDR1 SEHNR and CDR2 FQNEAQ (reference sequence). CDR3 size: 12 residues. The entire variable domain, with the rest obtained from reference TRBV7-9 and TRBJ1-2, is as follows: DTGVSQNPRHKITKRGQNVTFRCDPISEHNRLYWYRQTLGQGPEFLTYFQNEAQLEKSRLLSDRFSAERPKGSFSTLEIQRTEQGDSAMYLCASSLQGYGYTFGSGTRLTVV.

The chain recombines TRBV13 with TRBJ2-3, with 7 bases fitting TRBD2. This CDR3 comprises 15 residues. Per the germline V gene, CDR1 is PRHDT and CDR2 is FYEKMQ (reference sequence). Losses at the gene ends were 2 bases for V and 3 bases for J; bases not matched to a gene: 5. This chain's CDR3 is CASSLSGRGTDTQYF. Here the CDR3 DNA reads TGTGCCAGCAGCTTATCAGGGCGGGGGACAGATACGCAGTATTTT.

The rearrangement joins TRBV3-1 (or the pseudogene TRBV3-2) to TRBJ2-2; D perhaps matches TRBD2 (5 bases). Germline V gives CDR1 LGHDT, CDR2 YNNKEL (reference sequence). Trimming took off 8 bases at V and 0 bases at J, with 19 bases between the two ends. The CDR3 is 17 amino acids. The CDR3 DNA follows: TGTGCCAGCGCAAGACCCCGAAGCGGAGCGAACACCGGGGAGCTGTTTTTT. Translating gives CASARPRSGANTGELFF.

The rearrangement uses TRBV29-1 and TRBJ2-7; possibly TRBD1 for D (5 bases). This CDR3 is built from 11 residues. The germline gives CDR1 SQVTM, CDR2 ANQGSEA. V lost 5 bases, J lost 0 bases, and 5 bases lay in between. The CDR3 DNA follows: TGCAGCGTTCAGGGCTCCTACGAGCAGTACTTC. It specifies CSVQGSYEQYF.

The V and J genes are TRBV3-1 (or the pseudogene TRBV3-2) and TRBJ1-4; 9 bases map to TRBD1. The CDR3 is made up of 17 amino acids. The ends lost 3 bases at V and 0 bases at J; junction bases unmatched: 5. CDR1 is LGHDT and CDR2 is YNNKEL in the germline V gene (reference sequence). The CDR3 DNA is TGTGCCAGCAGCCATGGACAGGGGATGGCAACTAATGAAAAACTGTTTTTT. Its protein is CASSHGQGMATNEKLFF.

This chain links TRBV3-1 (or the pseudogene TRBV3-2) with TRBJ2-1, with 8 bases that match TRBD2. In germline, CDR1 is LGHDT, CDR2 YNNKEL (reference sequence). The CDR3 covers 15 residues. V lost 1 base, J lost 10 bases, and 9 bases stayed unmatched. In DNA form, the CDR3 reads TGTGCCAGCAGCCAAGTTACTAGCGGCCTCGGGGAGCAGTTCTTC. It translates to CASSQVTSGLGEQFF.

This clone has more than one count but fewer than ten. The J gene is TRBJ2-7, the V gene TRBV7-2, with 9 bases identical to TRBD2. With 4 bases clipped from V and 2 bases from J, the junction kept 6 bases outside the gene matches. The CDR3 contains 15 residues. In germline, CDR1 is SGHTA, CDR2 FQGNSA. The CDR3 loop is CASSSQRGATYEQYF. The CDR3 region has the DNA TGTGCCAGCAGCTCACAGCGGGGGGCCACCTACGAGCAGTACTTC. The full variable domain, its missing parts supplied by reference TRBV7-2 and TRBJ2-7, is GAGVSQSPSNKVTEKGKDVELRCDPISGHTALYWYRQSLGQGLEFLIYFQGNSAPDKSGLPSDRFSAERTGGSVSTLTIQRTQQEDSAVYLCASSSQRGATYEQYFGPGTRLTVT.

The chain employs TRBV9 and TRBJ2-3, with 7 bases matching TRBD2. CDR3 size: 17 residues. J was trimmed by 6 bases and V by 0 bases; bases with no gene match: 13. Germline lookup yields CDR1 SGDLS and CDR2 YYNGEE. CDR3 nucleotide sequence: TGTGCCAGCAGCGTAGTAGGGAGGGCCGACCGGTTGGATACGCAGTATTTT. Its translation: CASSVVGRADRLDTQYF. Combining the CDR3 with reference TRBV9 and TRBJ2-3 gives the whole variable domain DSGVTQTPKHLITATGQRVTLRCSPRSGDLSVYWYQQSLDQGLQFLIQYYNGEERAKGNILERFSAQQFPDLHSELNLSSLELGDSALYFCASSVVGRADRLDTQYFGPGTRLTVL.

This sequence joins TRBV14 and TRBJ2-7, with D possibly being TRBD1 (5 bases). The germline V and J ends were trimmed by 11 bases and 3 bases, with 11 bases remaining between them. The CDR3 length is 11 residues. CDR1 is SGHDN, CDR2 FVKESK, per germline. This chain's CDR3 is CASSGYYEQYF. The CDR3 DNA is TGTGCCTCATCAGGGTACTACGAGCAGTACTTC.

This chain joins TRBV4-3 and TRBJ2-6; D unclear. V was shortened by 4 bases and J by 3 bases, with 7 bases between the two germline ends. The CDR3 totals 14 residues. In germline, CDR1 is LGHNA, CDR2 YSLEER. CDR3 region: CASSRQIGANVLTF. The CDR3, as DNA: TGCGCCAGCAGCCGCCAGATTGGGGCCAACGTCCTGACTTTC.

The J gene is TRBJ2-7, the V gene TRBV14, with TRBD2 matching over 13 bases. The germline V gene encodes CDR1 SGHDN and CDR2 FVKESK. V lost 4 bases, J lost 4 bases, and 4 bases stayed unmatched. The length of the CDR3 is 15 residues. DNA for the CDR3: TGTGCCAGCAGCCGAGGACTAGCGGGAGTTTACGAGCAGTACTTC. This codes for CASSRGLAGVYEQYF. The whole variable domain, remainder taken from reference TRBV14 and TRBJ2-7, is EAGVTQFPSHSVIEKGQTVTLRCDPISGHDNLYWYRRVMGKEIKFLLHFVKESKQDESGMPNNRFLAERTGGTYSTLKVQPAELEDSGVYFCASSRGLAGVYEQYFGPGTRLTVT.

The V and J genes are TRBV12-3 or TRBV12-4 and TRBJ1-3, with D unclear. V lost 8 bases to trimming and J lost 4 bases, with 12 bases between them. CDR3 length equals 13 residues. As DNA, the CDR3 is TGTGCCAGCTCGGCGAGAGGGGGAAACACCATATATTTT. Translation: CASSARGGNTIYF.

The chain employs TRBV7-9 and TRBJ1-2; 10 bases are shared with TRBD1. CDR1 and CDR2 from the germline V gene are SEHNR and FQNEAQ (reference sequence). The CDR3 consists of 16 residues. V dropped 1 base and J dropped 5; count of bases not matched to a gene: 7. CDR3 in amino acids: CASSLDVWGQGYGYTF. DNA for the CDR3: TGTGCCAGCAGCTTAGACGTGTGGGGACAGGGGTATGGCTACACCTTC.

The chain employs TRBV2 and TRBJ1-4; D is undetermined. In germline, CDR1 is SNHLY, CDR2 FYNNEI. The CDR3 is 13 residues long. The germline V and J ends were trimmed by 4 bases and 8 bases, with 11 bases remaining between them. In nucleotides, the CDR3 is TGTGCCAGCAGTGTAGAACGCGGAGAAAAACTGTTTTTT. It specifies CASSVERGEKLFF.

This rearrangement joins TRBV10-2 to TRBJ2-3, with D maybe TRBD2 (6 bases). V was trimmed by 4 bases and J by 0 bases, leaving 20 bases between them. The CDR3 covers 18 residues. CDR1 is WSHSY, CDR2 SAAADI, per germline. The CDR3 DNA sequence: TGCGCCAGCAGTGTAAGACTAGACCCCCTTACTAGCACAGATACGCAGTATTTT. The encoded protein is CASSVRLDPLTSTDTQYF.

The rearrangement links TRBV7-9 to TRBJ2-7; unclear D gene. Germline V gene lookup returns CDR1 SEHNR and CDR2 FQNEAQ (reference sequence). The CDR3 is 14 amino acids. The V end was cut by 1 base, the J end by 2 bases, with 9 bases between. CDR3 sequence (DNA): TGTGCCAGCAGCTTAGATTCGTCTACCTACGAGCAGTACTTC. Its protein is CASSLDSSTYEQYF.

This chain joins TRBV19 and TRBJ1-6, with TRBD1 matching over 7 bases. J was trimmed by 7 bases and V by 6 bases; bases with no gene match: 6. Germline V lookup: CDR1 LNHDA, CDR2 SQIVND (reference sequence). This CDR3 is built from 14 residues. CDR3 amino acids: CASRLTGWNSPLHF. CDR3 DNA: TGTGCCAGTAGGTTGACAGGGTGGAATTCACCCCTCCACTTT.

Here the CDR3 DNA reads TGTGCCAGCAGCTTAGCGCCAGGCGGGGTGCAGGATACGCAGTATTTT. Its protein is CASSLAPGGVQDTQYF. The V and J genes are TRBV7-2 and TRBJ2-3; D is perhaps TRBD2 (6 bases). Trimming removed 0 bases at V and 6 bases at J, with 16 bases between. Germline V gives CDR1 SGHTA, CDR2 FQGNSA. CDR3 length equals 16 residues. The full variable domain, in which reference TRBV7-2 and TRBJ2-3 provide the parts outside the CDR3, is GAGVSQSPSNKVTEKGKDVELRCDPISGHTALYWYRQSLGQGLEFLIYFQGNSAPDKSGLPSDRFSAERTGGSVSTLTIQRTQQEDSAVYLCASSLAPGGVQDTQYFGPGTRLTVL.

The chain employs TRBV10-3 and TRBJ2-1, with 13 nucleotides matching TRBD2. J was trimmed by 7 bases and V by 2 bases; bases with no gene match: 5. Germline V gives CDR1 ENHRY, CDR2 SYGVKD. The CDR3 contains 16 residues. CDR3 coding DNA: TGTGCCATCAGTGAGAGACTAGCGGGGGGAGCGAATGAGCAGTTCTTC. Translating it yields CAISERLAGGANEQFF.

The rearrangement joins TRBV27 to TRBJ1-5; perhaps TRBD1 as D (6 bases). The V end was cut by 6 bases, the J end by 7 bases, with 19 bases between. Germline V gives CDR1 MNHEY, CDR2 SMNVEV (reference sequence). CDR3 length: 15 residues. The CDR3 loop reads CASRSRLDSLQPQHF. The DNA of the CDR3 is TGTGCCAGCAGGAGTAGATTGGACAGCTTGCAGCCCCAGCATTTT.